This entry lists 27 T cell receptor beta chains sequenced from one sample in a study of cytomegalovirus exposure and HLA in healthy donors (dated by TCRdb to the late 2010s). The method was the immunoSEQ multiplex PCR assay. For the multiplex PCR, a mixture combining 60 forward primers for TCR Vbeta segments and 13 reverse primers for TCR Jbeta segments was used. TCRdb re-hosts the immuneACCESS table, in-frame sequences only. Its copies lack some clones; in the studies checked, an unresolved V gene accounts for under half of them, and the cause for the rest is not known. The sample records about 130,000 clones, over 70% of which are singletons. Of the sample, 3% to 4% is held by the ten largest clones. The sample consisted of PBMCs. The receptors derive from a man aged 18 to 29 in good health and CMV-seropositive.

The J gene is TRBJ2-5, the V gene TRBV9; TRBD2 matches at 10 bases. CDR1 is SGDLS, CDR2 YYNGEE, per germline. V dropped 3 bases and J dropped 5; count of bases not matched to a gene: 7. The CDR3 runs 15 residues. CDR3 region: CASSGYLAGVETQYF. The CDR3 DNA is TGTGCCAGCAGCGGATATCTAGCGGGAGTGGAGACCCAGTACTTC.

This clone has only one observation. At one end the junction does not follow the germline gene, possibly because of a read error. The V gene is TRBV7-9, the J gene TRBJ1-2, with a possible D match to TRBD1 (6 bases). The CDR3 runs to 12 residues. Germline-derived CDR1 and CDR2 are SEHNR and FQNEAQ (reference sequence). The CDR3 DNA follows: TGTTCCAGCAGCTCACAGGGTTTGGGCTACACCTTC. Translating gives CSSSSQGLGYTF.

A single count supports this clone. The DNA of the CDR3 is TGCGCCAGCAGAAGGACGGGAGACACTGAAGCTTTCTTT. As protein: CASRRTGDTEAFF. The chain couples TRBV10-2 to TRBJ1-1; D is ambiguous. Germline CDR1 WSHSY, CDR2 SAAADI. CDR3 size: 13 residues. V lost 6 bases, J lost 3 bases, and 11 bases lay in between.

The chain recombines TRBV11-2 with TRBJ1-5; no clear D. Germline values: CDR1 SGHAT, CDR2 FQNNGV. The CDR3 spans 15 residues. Trimming shortened V by 5 bases and J by 2 bases, and 13 bases separated the two germline ends. CDR3 nucleotide sequence: TGTGCCAGCAGCCCGAGCCCCGGGGGCAATCAGCCCCAGCATTTT. This sequence encodes CASSPSPGGNQPQHF.

The chain's CDR3 is CAISITASTLLAYGYTF. CDR3 nucleotides: TGTGCCATCAGTATCACCGCTTCGACACTTTTGGCCTATGGCTACACCTTC. The V call is TRBV10-3, the J call TRBJ1-2, with D unclear. CDR3 length equals 17 residues. Trimming pared 5 bases from V and 4 bases from J, leaving 23 bases between. Per the germline V gene, CDR1 is ENHRY and CDR2 is SYGVKD.

The chain has TRBV30 and TRBJ2-7; no clear D gene. Per the germline V gene, CDR1 is GTSNPN and CDR2 is SVGIG (reference sequence). V lost 7 bases to trimming and J lost 1 base, with 11 bases between them. This CDR3 is 12 amino acids long. CDR3 in DNA: TGTGCCTTTGGCCGGAGTTCCTACGAGCAGTACTTC. Protein product: CAFGRSSYEQYF.

The chain joins TRBV6-5 to TRBJ1-1; D call uncertain. Per germline, CDR1 MNHEY and CDR2 SVGAGI. There are 16 residues in the CDR3. Trimming left V 4 bases short and J 1 base short, with 16 bases between. This CDR3 reads CASSSPLRQENTEAFF. The CDR3 DNA reads as TGTGCCAGCAGTTCCCCACTGCGCCAAGAGAACACTGAAGCTTTCTTT.

The chain is built from TRBV30 and TRBJ2-1; 8 bases agree with TRBD1. Germline V gene lookup returns CDR1 GTSNPN and CDR2 SVGIG (reference sequence). The CDR3 consists of 13 residues. The J segment lost 16 bases and the V segment lost 3 bases, leaving 14 bases of the junction unmatched. The CDR3 region has the DNA TGTGCCTGGAGCCTCGGACAGGGCCGTTCGTTTTTCTTC. Its translation is CAWSLGQGRSFFF.

This chain joins TRBV5-6 and TRBJ1-2; 9 nucleotides match TRBD1. The CDR3 loop spans 14 amino acids. J was trimmed by 7 bases and V by 3 bases; bases with no gene match: 7. The V gene's germline CDR1 is SGHDT and CDR2 YYEEEE. Here the CDR3 reads CASSYGQGTSGYTF. Here the CDR3 DNA reads TGTGCCAGCAGCTATGGACAGGGGACGAGTGGCTACACCTTC.

The chain couples TRBV5-1 to TRBJ1-1; the D is unclear. With 0 bases removed from V and 3 bases from J, the gap between germline ends came to 12 bases. This CDR3 contains 15 residues. Germline assignment: CDR1 SGHRS and CDR2 YFSETQ. For the CDR3, the DNA is TGCGCCAGCAGCTTGGAAGGCCAGGCCGACACTGAAGCTTTCTTT. Its protein product is CASSLEGQADTEAFF.

This chain joins TRBV19 and TRBJ1-5; TRBD1 aligns across 8 bases. V was clipped by 6 bases and J by 4 bases; unmatched bases: 11. Germline V lookup: CDR1 LNHDA, CDR2 SQIVND (reference sequence). CDR3 size: 16 residues. The CDR3 region is CASRTLQGARNQPQHF. The CDR3 coding sequence is TGTGCCAGTAGAACACTTCAGGGGGCAAGGAATCAGCCCCAGCATTTT.

The chain joins TRBV7-9 to TRBJ2-7; 12 bases align to TRBD2. The length of the CDR3 is 15 residues. The trim removed 5 bases at V and 4 bases at J, leaving 6 bases unmatched. From germline, CDR1 is SEHNR and CDR2 FQNEAQ (reference sequence). CDR3 nucleotide sequence: TGTGCCAGCAGCGGACTAGGGACTAGCGGGTACGAGCAGTACTTC. It specifies CASSGLGTSGYEQYF.

The J gene is TRBJ1-2, the V gene TRBV19; no firm D call. Between the trimmed V and J ends, which lost 3 bases and 8 bases, there was a span of 7 bases. The CDR3 has 11 amino acids. Looked up from germline, CDR1 is LNHDA and CDR2 is SQIVND (reference sequence). CDR3 nucleotide sequence: TGTGCCAGTAGTATCAGCGGAGGCTACACCTTC. It encodes CASSISGGYTF.

The CDR3 nucleotides read TGTGCCAGCAGCTTGAGGGGTGGCTACTACAATGAGCAGTTCTTC. The encoded protein is CASSLRGGYYNEQFF. This chain joins TRBV5-5 and TRBJ2-1; perhaps TRBD1 as D (5 bases). Germline lookup yields CDR1 SGHKS and CDR2 YYEKEE (reference sequence). The CDR3 spans 15 residues. Trimming took off 1 base at V and 3 bases at J, with 11 bases between the two ends.

The chain is built from TRBV29-1 and TRBJ2-3; TRBD1 agrees at 8 bases. CDR3 length equals 15 residues. Germline CDR1 SQVTM, CDR2 ANQGSEA. The V segment lost 2 bases and the J segment 3 bases; nucleotides outside the gene matches: 7. The DNA for the CDR3 is TGCAGCGTTGAACCAAGGACAGGGTCAACAGATACGCAGTATTTT. Translating gives CSVEPRTGSTDTQYF.

DNA of the CDR3: TGTGCCAGCAGCCGACAGACGGGGACAGCCGCTTTGTCCTATGGCTACACCTTC. As protein: CASSRQTGTAALSYGYTF. The rearrangement joins TRBV7-2 to TRBJ1-2; 7 bases fit TRBD1. V was clipped by 5 bases and J by 4 bases; unmatched bases: 19. Germline V gene sequence: CDR1 SGHTA, CDR2 FQGNSA. The CDR3 runs to 18 residues.

The V and J genes are TRBV10-3 and TRBJ1-6; D gene uncertain. Germline V gene data show CDR1 as ENHRY and CDR2 as SYGVKD. CDR3 length: 15 amino acids. Trimming pared 3 bases from V and 10 bases from J, leaving 16 bases between. Written as DNA, the CDR3 is TGTGCCATCAGTGACTCAGGAGGGATAGGCTCACCCCTCCACTTT. Amino acid sequence: CAISDSGGIGSPLHF.

This clone was seen a handful of times. V usage is TRBV7-2 and J usage is TRBJ1-1, with D unclear. The V end lost 1 base, the J end lost 4 bases, and 10 bases lay between the germline ends. This CDR3 has 14 amino acids. Per the germline V gene, CDR1 is SGHTA and CDR2 is FQGNSA. This chain's CDR3 is CASSLDGESTEAFF. CDR3 in DNA: TGTGCCAGCAGCTTAGACGGGGAGTCCACTGAAGCTTTCTTT.

This chain links TRBV5-1 with TRBJ2-3; 10 bases agree with TRBD1. The germline CDR1 and CDR2 sequences are SGHRS and YFSETQ. This CDR3 contains 14 residues. The J segment lost 5 bases and the V segment lost 5 bases, leaving 5 bases of the junction unmatched. The CDR3 sequence is CASSYGQGGDTQYF. The CDR3 nucleotides read TGCGCCAGCAGTTATGGACAGGGGGGAGATACGCAGTATTTT.

V usage is TRBV18 and J usage is TRBJ2-1; unclear D gene. The CDR3 is 14 residues long. Per germline, CDR1 KGHSH and CDR2 LQKENI. The V end lost 1 base, the J end lost 10 bases, and 14 bases lay between the germline ends. The CDR3 spells CASSPQPVSNEQFF. Here the CDR3 DNA reads TGTGCCAGCTCACCACAGCCGGTGTCGAACGAGCAGTTCTTC.

The chain uses TRBV5-4 and TRBJ2-5; possible D gene TRBD1, 6 bases. Trimming cost V 6 bases and J 2 bases, with 14 bases left between them. The CDR3 extends over 14 amino acids. The germline V gene encodes CDR1 SGHNT and CDR2 YYREEE (reference sequence). The CDR3 reads CASTMTGAQETQYF. The CDR3 DNA reads as TGTGCCAGCACCATGACAGGAGCTCAAGAGACCCAGTACTTC.

V is TRBV12-5 and J is TRBJ1-5; tentatively, D is TRBD1 (5 bases). V lost 0 bases and J 1 base, leaving 22 bases between the germline ends. This CDR3 region has 20 residues. Germline V gene lookup returns CDR1 LGHNT and CDR2 FRNRAP. The CDR3 DNA sequence: TGTGCTAGTGGTTTGGTACTTGGTTTTATGAACAGGACGAGCAATCAGCCCCAGCATTTT. Its protein is CASGLVLGFMNRTSNQPQHF.

The chain joins TRBV7-6 to TRBJ1-3; no reliable D call. Germline values: CDR1 SGHVS, CDR2 FNYEAQ. This CDR3 has 13 residues. V was clipped by 5 bases and J by 4 bases, with 9 bases between them. The CDR3 DNA reads as TGTGCCAGCAGCCCATTTCAAGGAAACACCATATATTTT. Translated, it gives CASSPFQGNTIYF.

This chain uses TRBV4-1 with TRBJ2-7, with 7 bases matching TRBD2. The CDR3 spans 18 residues. V trimming: 1 base; J trimming: 7 bases; junction bases outside the gene matches: 19. CDR1 MGHRA and CDR2 YSYEKL come from the germline V gene. The CDR3 loop reads CASSQGTGGPTSHGEQYF. CDR3 sequence (DNA): TGCGCCAGCAGCCAAGGGACGGGGGGACCTACCTCGCATGGGGAGCAGTACTTC.

The rearrangement links TRBV18 to TRBJ2-2, with no clear D. Germline values: CDR1 KGHSH, CDR2 LQKENI. CDR3 size: 15 residues. V was clipped by 4 bases and J by 5 bases, with 14 bases between them. Written as DNA, the CDR3 is TGTGCCAGCTCACAATCAGATAGCCGGACCGGGGAGCTGTTTTTT. This encodes CASSQSDSRTGELFF.

The gene calls are TRBV21-1 and TRBJ1-2. TRBV21-1 is termed a pseudogene. The CDR3 runs to 13 residues. DNA for the CDR3: TGTGCCAGCAGCAAAGGAGGAGATTATGGCTACACCTTC. Translation gives CASSKGGDYGYTF.

V usage is TRBV10-2 and J usage is TRBJ1-6; TRBD1 aligns across 9 bases. Germline CDR1 is WSHSY and CDR2 is SAAADI. CDR3 length: 14 amino acids. J gave up 7 bases and V 8 bases, and 6 bases lay outside the gene matches. The CDR3 reads CASGDRVRNSPLHF. The CDR3 region has the DNA TGCGCCAGCGGGGACAGGGTTCGGAATTCACCCCTCCACTTT.